A single sample is the source of the 7 T cell receptor beta chains below, sequenced in a study of blood T cells in healthy people across ages. Together with a sample-barcoded 5' primer, a J-beta primer mix was included in a second PCR lasting roughly 7 to 11 cycles. TCRdb reprocessed the 5' RACE reads via MiXCR and lists one record per CDR3 protein. This table holds roughly 1.6 million distinct CDR3 sequences, about 35% found once. The sequenced material came from blood. The source of these receptors is a woman aged 30 to 39 in good health.

The chain joins TRBV5-1 to TRBJ2-7; 13 nucleotides agree with TRBD2. The germline gives CDR1 SGHRS, CDR2 YFSETQ. V shed 4 bases and J 4 bases; nucleotides not matched to a gene: 5. This CDR3 region has 15 residues. The CDR3 bases are TGCGCCAGCAGCATGGGACTAGCGGGATTGTACGAGCAGTACTTC. This translates into CASSMGLAGLYEQYF.

This rearrangement joins TRBV19 to TRBJ1-5; D is possibly TRBD1 (5 bases). The V gene's germline CDR1 is LNHDA and CDR2 SQIVND (reference sequence). V lost 0 bases and J lost 6, with 15 bases in between. The CDR3 has 16 residues. Written as DNA, the CDR3 is TGTGCCAGTAGTATAGACCTTGCCGCGGGGGGTCAGCCCCAGCATTTT. This sequence encodes CASSIDLAAGGQPQHF.

V usage is TRBV20-1 and J usage is TRBJ2-7, with 10 bases that match TRBD2. The V segment lost 3 bases and the J segment 4 bases; nucleotides outside the gene matches: 3. The CDR3 extends over 13 amino acids. From germline, CDR1 is DFQATT and CDR2 SNEGSKA (reference sequence). For the CDR3, the DNA is TGCAGTGCTAGGCTAGCGGGAGAGTACGAGCAGTACTTC. This translates into CSARLAGEYEQYF.

This clonotype was counted ten times or more. This chain joins TRBV7-9 and TRBJ2-3, with 10 bases that match TRBD2. V lost 5 bases to trimming and J lost 0 bases; unmatched junction nucleotides: 2. The CDR3 is 15 amino acids. CDR1 and CDR2 (germline): SEHNR, FQNEAQ (reference sequence). The CDR3 coding sequence is TGTGCCAGCAGCAAACTAGCGGGGAGCACAGATACGCAGTATTTT. It codes for CASSKLAGSTDTQYF.

This clonotype appeared a single time. V is TRBV12-3 or TRBV12-4 and J is TRBJ2-3, with D unresolved. This CDR3 spans 11 amino acids. Trimming removed 4 bases from V and 7 bases from J, with 6 bases in between. The CDR3 coding sequence is TGTGCCAGCAGTTCCACCCATACGCAGTATTTT. Its translation: CASSSTHTQYF.

The chain recombines TRBV20-1 with TRBJ1-5; D not resolved. Germline CDR1 reads DFQATT; CDR2 reads SNEGSKA (reference sequence). V lost 1 base, J lost 3 bases, and 7 bases lay in between. CDR3 size: 13 residues. CDR3 DNA: TGCAGTGCTAGAGCCCGAGTCAATCAGCCCCAGCATTTT. This codes for CSARARVNQPQHF.

This clonotype appeared a few times. The CDR3 bases are TGCAGCGTTGAAGTTGGGTTCTATGGCTACACCTTC. It encodes CSVEVGFYGYTF. The chain employs TRBV29-1 and TRBJ1-2; D uncertain. CDR3 size: 12 residues. Germline values: CDR1 SQVTM, CDR2 ANQGSEA. V lost 1 base, J lost 4 bases, and 7 bases lay in between.